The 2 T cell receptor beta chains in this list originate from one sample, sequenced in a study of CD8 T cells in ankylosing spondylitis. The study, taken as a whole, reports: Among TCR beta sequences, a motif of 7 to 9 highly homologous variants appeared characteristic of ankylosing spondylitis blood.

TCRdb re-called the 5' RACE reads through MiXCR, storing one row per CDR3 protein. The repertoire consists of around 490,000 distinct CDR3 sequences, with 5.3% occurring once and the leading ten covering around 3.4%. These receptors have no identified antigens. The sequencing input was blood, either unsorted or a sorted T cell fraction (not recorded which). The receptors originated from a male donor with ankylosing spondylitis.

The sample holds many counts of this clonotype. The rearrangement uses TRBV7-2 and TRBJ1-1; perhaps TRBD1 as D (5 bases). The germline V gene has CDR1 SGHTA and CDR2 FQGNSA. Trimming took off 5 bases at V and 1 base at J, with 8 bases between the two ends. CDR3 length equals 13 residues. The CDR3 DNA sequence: TGTGCCAGCAGCGCTACAGGGAACACTGAAGCTTTCTTT. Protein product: CASSATGNTEAFF.

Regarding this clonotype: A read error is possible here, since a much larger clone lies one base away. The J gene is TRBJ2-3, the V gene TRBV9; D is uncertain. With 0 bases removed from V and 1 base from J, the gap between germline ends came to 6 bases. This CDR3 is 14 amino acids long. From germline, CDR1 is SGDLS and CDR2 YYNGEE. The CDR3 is CASSVDSGTDTQYF. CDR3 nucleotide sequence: TGTGCCAGCAGCGTAGACAGTGGCACAGATACGCAGTATTTT.